A single sample is the source of the 27 T cell receptor beta chains below, sequenced in a study of beta chain features in type 1 diabetes. Sequenced material consisted of expressed TCRB transcripts (all of the isolated RNA was reverse transcribed). The data were produced by immunoSEQ multiplex PCR, yet TCRdb's version contains in-frame clones alone and is incomplete. The sample shows almost 350,000 clones, approximately 8% of them seen only once. The sample taken for sequencing was central memory CD4+ T cells from blood. The receptor set was obtained from a woman between 18 and 29 years old in good health.

The rearrangement joins TRBV10-3 to TRBJ1-5; TRBD1 is a possible D gene (5 bases). Trimming took off 8 bases at V and 6 bases at J, with 17 bases between the two ends. Germline lookup yields CDR1 ENHRY and CDR2 SYGVKD. This CDR3 is built from 14 residues. The chain's CDR3 is CAIAGGAVGQPQHF. CDR3 bases: TGTGCCATCGCAGGAGGGGCGGTAGGTCAGCCCCAGCATTTT.

The V gene is TRBV6-5, the J gene TRBJ2-1, with 8 bases matching TRBD2. V lost 4 bases and J lost 6; bases outside the gene matches: 5. Germline V gives CDR1 MNHEY, CDR2 SVGAGI. The CDR3 extends over 14 amino acids. DNA of the CDR3: TGTGCCAGCAGTTCGCTGGGGACTAGCAATGAGCAGTTCTTC. Its translation is CASSSLGTSNEQFF.

There are a few counts of this clone. The genes are TRBV4-3 and TRBJ1-5; D is possibly TRBD1 (6 bases). Trimming pared 4 bases from V and 6 bases from J, leaving 10 bases between. This CDR3 spans 13 amino acids. Germline V gives CDR1 LGHNA, CDR2 YSLEER. CDR3 region: CASSPGGGQPQHF. CDR3 DNA sequence: TGCGCCAGCAGCCCTGGGGGCGGTCAGCCCCAGCATTTT.

This clone was detected only a few times. The rearrangement links TRBV6-5 to TRBJ2-5; D might be TRBD1 (5 bases). This CDR3 contains 14 residues. V lost 3 bases to trimming and J lost 5 bases, with 13 bases between them. Germline CDR1 and CDR2: MNHEY and SVGAGI. The CDR3 sequence: CASSYRRESETQYF. CDR3 sequence (DNA): TGTGCCAGCAGTTATCGCAGGGAATCGGAGACCCAGTACTTC.

This clone has only a few counts. V usage is TRBV7-9 and J usage is TRBJ2-5; D is uncertain. V lost 0 bases, J lost 4 bases, and 15 bases lay in between. The CDR3 covers 16 residues. In germline, CDR1 is SEHNR, CDR2 FQNEAQ (reference sequence). CDR3 DNA sequence: TGTGCCAGCAGCTTAGCGAGGTCTCGTCAGATAGAGACCCAGTACTTC. Translated, it gives CASSLARSRQIETQYF.

V usage is TRBV13 and J usage is TRBJ2-1, with 9 positions matching TRBD2. The CDR3 runs 16 residues. V lost 1 base to trimming and J lost 2 bases; unmatched junction nucleotides: 3. Germline CDR1 is PRHDT and CDR2 is FYEKMQ (reference sequence). Here the CDR3 DNA reads TGTGCCAGCAGCTTAGAGGCGGGAGGGCCCTACAATGAGCAGTTCTTC. It specifies CASSLEAGGPYNEQFF.

This clone has more than one count but fewer than ten. This chain connects TRBV4-2 to TRBJ2-6, with a possible D match to TRBD2 (5 bases). This CDR3 is built from 16 residues. Germline loops: CDR1 LGHNA, CDR2 YNFKEQ. The germline V and J ends were trimmed by 0 bases and 4 bases, with 10 bases remaining between them. The CDR3 nucleotides read TGTGCCAGCAGCCAAGATAGAGGGTTCGGGGCCAACGTCCTGACTTTC. Translated: CASSQDRGFGANVLTF.

V gene TRBV5-1 combines with J gene TRBJ1-1, with D perhaps matching TRBD1 (5 bases). There are 13 residues in the CDR3. The V gene lost 1 base and the J gene lost 5 bases, with 9 bases spanning the gap. Germline V gene sequence: CDR1 SGHRS, CDR2 YFSETQ. CDR3 residues: CASSLWGETEAFF. CDR3 in DNA: TGCGCCAGCAGCTTGTGGGGGGAGACTGAAGCTTTCTTT.

At least ten counts were recorded for this clone. The chain is built from TRBV7-3 and TRBJ2-4; 7 bases match TRBD2. Germline V gives CDR1 SGHTA, CDR2 FQGTGA. The V and J ends lost 5 bases and 5 bases, in that order; junction bases with no gene match: 3. The CDR3 has 13 residues. CDR3 loop: CASSAGVQNIQYF. The CDR3 nucleotides are TGTGCCAGCAGCGCGGGAGTCCAAAACATTCAGTACTTC.

At least ten counts were recorded for this clone. V usage is TRBV25-1 and J usage is TRBJ2-4, with TRBD1 as a possible D gene (6 bases). Germline values: CDR1 MGHDK, CDR2 SYGVNS. Deletions cut 1 base from V and 2 bases from J, with 12 bases between. The CDR3 is 16 amino acids. The CDR3 DNA follows: TGTGCCAGCAGTGAATCTGGGGGCGCGACCAAAAACATTCAGTACTTC. Translated, it gives CASSESGGATKNIQYF.

The V and J genes are TRBV6-1 and TRBJ1-5; D unresolved. The CDR3 sequence is 12 residues long. Germline V gene data show CDR1 as MNHNS and CDR2 as SASEGT. Trimming took off 7 bases at V and 8 bases at J, with 12 bases between the two ends. CDR3 region: CASKDGEEPQHF. CDR3 sequence (DNA): TGTGCCAGCAAGGACGGAGAGGAGCCCCAGCATTTT.

V and J are TRBV28 and TRBJ2-4, with D tentatively TRBD1 or TRBD2 (5 bases each). V was trimmed by 4 bases and J by 6 bases, leaving 16 bases between them. The CDR3 loop spans 15 amino acids. Germline-derived CDR1 and CDR2 are MDHEN and SYDVKM. Here the CDR3 reads CASSSPGTQGNIQYF. The CDR3 DNA is TGTGCCAGCAGTTCCCCCGGGACCCAGGGAAACATTCAGTACTTC. Filled out from reference TRBV28 and TRBJ2-4, the complete variable domain reads DVKVTQSSRYLVKRTGEKVFLECVQDMDHENMFWYRQDPGLGLRLIYFSYDVKMKEKGDIPEGYSVSREKKERFSLILESASTNQTSMYLCASSSPGTQGNIQYFGAGTRLSVL.

This clone was detected a few times. Other nucleotide sequences in the sample specify the same CDR3. This chain joins TRBV5-4 and TRBJ2-3, with no clear D. CDR3 length equals 14 residues. Germline CDR1 is SGHNT and CDR2 is YYREEE (reference sequence). Trimming cost V 3 bases and J 4 bases, with 12 bases left between them. CDR3 nucleotides: TGTGCCAGCAGCTCAAGCTCTCGTGCAGATACGCAGTATTTT. Encoded protein: CASSSSSRADTQYF. The entire variable domain, with the rest obtained from reference TRBV5-4 and TRBJ2-3, is as follows: ETGVTQSPTHLIKTRGQQVTLRCSSQSGHNTVSWYQQALGQGPQFIFQYYREEENGRGNFPPRFSGLQFPNYSSELNVNALELDDSALYLCASSSSSRADTQYFGPGTRLTVL.

The V gene is TRBV6-5, the J gene TRBJ1-4; D is possibly TRBD1 (5 bases). Looked up from germline, CDR1 is MNHEY and CDR2 is SVGAGI. CDR3 length equals 15 residues. V was cut by 2 bases and J by 2 bases, with 9 bases left in between. This CDR3 reads CASSYGGSTNEKLFF. Here the CDR3 DNA reads TGTGCCAGCAGTTACGGGGGTAGCACTAATGAAAAACTGTTTTTT.

There are a few counts of this clone. The CDR3 DNA is TGTGCCATCAGTGGAGGGGGAACTATTAACAATGAGCAGTTCTTC. Amino acid sequence: CAISGGGTINNEQFF. V gene TRBV10-3 combines with J gene TRBJ2-1, with D perhaps TRBD1 (6 bases). CDR3 size: 15 residues. V was pared by 4 bases and J by 5 bases, with 15 bases between. In germline, CDR1 is ENHRY, CDR2 SYGVKD.

Only a few counts were recorded for this clone. V is TRBV18 and J is TRBJ2-3; D possibly corresponds to TRBD2 (5 bases). CDR1 is KGHSH and CDR2 is LQKENI in the germline V gene. This CDR3 spans 12 amino acids. V was shortened by 4 bases and J by 4 bases, with 6 bases between the two germline ends. CDR3 sequence (DNA): TGTGCCAGCTCACAGGGAGCAGATACGCAGTATTTT. This codes for CASSQGADTQYF.

This clone was counted between two and nine times. The genes are TRBV4-2 and TRBJ2-1; TRBD2 matches at 11 bases. CDR3 length: 19 residues. The germline gives CDR1 LGHNA, CDR2 YNFKEQ. V lost 1 base to trimming and J lost 0 bases; unmatched junction nucleotides: 8. CDR3 DNA: TGTGCCAGCAGCCAAGTCGGTAGCGGGAGGGGGAGCTCCTACAATGAGCAGTTCTTC. As protein: CASSQVGSGRGSSYNEQFF.

The CDR3 is CASGTRTRNEQYF. The DNA of the CDR3 is TGTGCCAGCGGGACAAGGACCCGAAACGAGCAGTACTTC. The J gene is TRBJ2-7, the V gene TRBV27, with D possibly being TRBD1 (6 bases). V was shortened by 8 bases and J by 5 bases, with 16 bases between the two germline ends. From germline, CDR1 is MNHEY and CDR2 SMNVEV (reference sequence). The CDR3 consists of 13 residues.

In this sample, this clone turned up a few times. The genes are TRBV7-6 and TRBJ2-3, with TRBD2 as a possible D gene (5 bases). From germline, CDR1 is SGHVS and CDR2 FNYEAQ. The ends were cut back, 5 bases at V and 4 bases at J, with 13 bases in the middle. CDR3 length equals 14 residues. The DNA for the CDR3 is TGTGCCAGCAGCCTACGAGGGCCCCCAGATACGCAGTATTTT. Translation gives CASSLRGPPDTQYF.

This clone has at least ten counts. CDR3 DNA sequence: TGTGCCAGCAGCCCGGGACTAGCGGGAGGGCCTGGAGACGAGCAGTACTTC. This sequence encodes CASSPGLAGGPGDEQYF. This sequence joins TRBV9 and TRBJ2-7, with 16 bases matching TRBD2. The germline V gene encodes CDR1 SGDLS and CDR2 YYNGEE. With 4 bases clipped from V and 5 bases from J, the junction kept 9 bases outside the gene matches. The CDR3 is 17 amino acids.

The chain links TRBV7-3 to TRBJ2-1, with 8 bases that match TRBD2. Germline CDR1 SGHTA, CDR2 FQGTGA. The J segment lost 4 bases and the V segment lost 5 bases, leaving 4 bases of the junction unmatched. This CDR3 has 14 amino acids. The CDR3 nucleotides read TGTGCCAGCAGCCTTACTAGCGGTTACAATGAGCAGTTCTTC. Translating it yields CASSLTSGYNEQFF.

This chain uses TRBV6-6 with TRBJ2-3; 9 bases line up with TRBD1. The CDR3 is made up of 12 amino acids. Germline-derived CDR1 and CDR2 are MNHNY and SVGAGI (reference sequence). Losses at the gene ends were 7 bases for V and 9 bases for J; bases not matched to a gene: 5. The CDR3 bases are TGTGCCAGCACCGGAACAGGGGGCACGCAGTATTTT. Encoded protein: CASTGTGGTQYF.

A few counts support this clone. The rearrangement links TRBV7-2 to TRBJ1-5; TRBD1 aligns across 9 bases. The CDR3 covers 14 residues. V gave up 5 bases and J gave up 4 bases; unmatched junction bases: 3. Germline V gene lookup returns CDR1 SGHTA and CDR2 FQGNSA. The CDR3 protein is CASSQDRGNQPQHF. For the CDR3, the DNA is TGTGCCAGCAGCCAGGACAGGGGTAATCAGCCCCAGCATTTT.

V usage is TRBV4-3 and J usage is TRBJ2-5, with D unclear. Germline lookup yields CDR1 LGHNA and CDR2 YSLEER. Trimming removed 2 bases from V and 4 bases from J, with 8 bases in between. This CDR3 is built from 13 residues. The CDR3 sequence: CASSQIVGETQYF. In nucleotides, the CDR3 is TGCGCCAGCAGCCAAATAGTCGGAGAGACCCAGTACTTC.

This clone was found a few times. The CDR3 is CASSLEQSDNEQFF. The DNA for the CDR3 is TGTGCCAGCAGCTTAGAGCAGTCGGACAATGAGCAGTTCTTC. V usage is TRBV7-2 and J usage is TRBJ2-1; no firm D call. CDR3 length: 14 amino acids. Germline-derived CDR1 and CDR2 are SGHTA and FQGNSA. Trimming took off 1 base at V and 5 bases at J, with 9 bases between the two ends.

The rearrangement joins TRBV7-9 to TRBJ2-1; 9 bases align to TRBD2. The CDR3 runs 13 residues. Germline loops: CDR1 SEHNR, CDR2 FQNEAQ (reference sequence). Trimming cost V 5 bases and J 8 bases; bases outside gene matches: 4. For the CDR3, the DNA is TGTGCCAGCAGCCCCAGGACTAGCGATGAGCAGTTCTTC. As protein: CASSPRTSDEQFF.

The chain uses TRBV13 and TRBJ1-6; 7 nucleotides match TRBD1. V trimming: 5 bases; J trimming: 7 bases; junction bases outside the gene matches: 2. CDR3 length equals 13 residues. CDR1 is PRHDT and CDR2 is FYEKMQ in the germline V gene (reference sequence). The DNA for the CDR3 is TGTGCCAGCAGCACGACAGGGAATTCACCCCTCCACTTT. It encodes CASSTTGNSPLHF.